This T cell receptor (beta chain) comes out of a study of blood T cell repertoires in COVID-19 (dated by TCRdb to the early 2020s). Turning to the overall study: Samples covering the acute and convalescent phases of COVID-19 were provided by collaborators in the United States, Italy and Spain. The prospective study material was composed of cDNA or gDNA derived from T cells, B-cell-depleted T cells, or PBMCs. The dataset comprised deeply sampled blood TCRbeta repertoires from subjects exposed to, actively infected with, or recovered from COVID-19. The repertoires were made available in a free public database intended to serve as a resource for research on the immune response to SARS-CoV-2. Samples were obtained from the ongoing ImmuneRACE study (first 160 participants) and from 1,000 to 1,500 subjects provided by 6 global collaborators. Nearly every sample came with metadata listing a de-identified subject ID, COVID-19 status, age in years and sex. HLA class I and class II types, where available, came from metadata supplied by the sample provider rather than from assay-based typing. Points the paper makes about the study in general: Clinical and demographic metadata were provided uncurated, with the amount varying by source and participant.

Worth noting for this clone: Its binding antigen is unknown. Per-base quality was not reported, and no clone a single base away is much larger than it.

The CDR3 has 14 amino acids, counting the end cysteine and phenylalanine. The retained sequence is limited to the CDR3, 42 bases, with the frame set at the first base. The V end loses 2 bases and the J end loses 0 bases, and a stretch of 10 bases separates them. CDR1 and CDR2 (SQVTM, ANQGSEA) derive from the germline V gene. The immunoSEQ Assay, a bias-controlled multiplex PCR, was used to amplify TCRbeta CDR3 regions from genomic DNA. From the authors' description of their analysis: Within the assay, amplification of reference gene primers was used to estimate how many nucleated cells each sample contained. To quantify the absolute abundance of each unique TCRbeta CDR3 rearrangement, sequence reads were collapsed and filtered. For each sample, productive Simpson clonality was calculated by taking the square root of Simpson's diversity index across productive rearrangements. TCRdb obtained this table from immuneACCESS and retained in-frame rearrangements with V and J assigned. These tables miss some clones; where compared with another copy, unresolved V genes account for less than half of the shortfall, and the remainder is unexplained. The V and J calls and clone size are taken from that table; D and trimming were inferred from the DNA. This sample comprises about 97,000 clones, approximately 80% of them detected only once. The ten top clones hold roughly 4% of the sample.

The collaborating institutions used their own protocols to collect whole blood in K2EDTA tubes. Collaborator samples were shipped for TCRbeta analysis as frozen whole blood, isolated PBMCs, or DNA extracted from either sample type. Source material: peripheral blood. This sequence was found in a human donor in a cohort sampled during active COVID-19. This sequence uses TRBV29-1 and TRBJ1-2; the D gene cannot be named for sure. CDR3 sequence: CSVEPLNSNYGYTF. The sequence in DNA is TGCAGCGTTGAACCTCTAAACTCTAACTATGGCTACACCTTC.